The sequence of this TCR beta chain was determined in a study of glioma-infiltrating T cells after dendritic cell vaccination. Whole-study context: Glioblastoma patients came from Phase I and II dendritic cell vaccination trials. The vaccine used monocyte-derived dendritic cells pulsed overnight with autologous tumor lysate.

TCRdb keeps only in-frame clones here, not all; method: immunoSEQ multiplex PCR. The sample has 72,000 or so clones, around 86% seen once. Study-level points and caveats: Estimated pretreatment TIL content predicted outcome after dendritic cell vaccination.

The CDR3 runs 16 residues. Trimming left V 0 bases short and J 5 bases short, with 17 bases between. Germline V gene data show CDR1 as SGHRS and CDR2 as YFSETQ. As for time point: after dendritic cell vaccination, including at tumor progression/relapse. Comment on this clone: The antigen is not known.

The TCR originated in a human donor with glioblastoma. The chain uses TRBV5-1 and TRBJ1-2; D may be TRBD1 (6 bases). The source was blood, collected after dendritic cell vaccination. For the CDR3, the DNA is TGCGCCAGCAGCTTGGCGGGAAACAGGGCCTCATATGGCTACACCTTC. Translated: CASSLAGNRASYGYTF. The whole variable domain, filled in from reference TRBV5-1 and TRBJ1-2, reads KAGVTQTPRYLIKTRGQQVTLSCSPISGHRSVSWYQQTPGQGLQFLFEYFSETQRNKGNFPGRFSGRQFSNSRSEMNVSTLELGDSALYLCASSLAGNRASYGYTFGSGTRLTVV.